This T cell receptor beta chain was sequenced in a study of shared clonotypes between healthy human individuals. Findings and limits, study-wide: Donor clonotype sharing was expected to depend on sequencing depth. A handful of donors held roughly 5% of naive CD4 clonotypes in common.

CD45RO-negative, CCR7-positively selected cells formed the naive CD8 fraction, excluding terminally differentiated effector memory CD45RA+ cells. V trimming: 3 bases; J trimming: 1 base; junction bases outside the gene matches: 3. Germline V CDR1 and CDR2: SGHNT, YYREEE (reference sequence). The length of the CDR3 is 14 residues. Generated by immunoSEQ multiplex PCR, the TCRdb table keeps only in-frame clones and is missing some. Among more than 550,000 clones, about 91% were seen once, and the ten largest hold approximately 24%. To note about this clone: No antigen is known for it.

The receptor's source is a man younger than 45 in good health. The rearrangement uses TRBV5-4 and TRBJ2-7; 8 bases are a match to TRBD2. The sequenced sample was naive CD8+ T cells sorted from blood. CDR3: CASSSAGESYEQYF. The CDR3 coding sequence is TGTGCCAGCAGCTCAGCGGGGGAATCCTACGAGCAGTACTTC.